This T cell receptor (beta chain) was sequenced during a study of Ad26.COV2.S vaccination and SARS-CoV-2 variants. Study summary: The trial was COV1001 and the donor's arm was Ad26.COV2.S. Intramuscular Ad26.COV2.S doses were given once or twice, 56 days apart.

Sample treatment: around 19 received Ad26.COV2.S at low or high dose, single or two shots; 5 received placebo; per-sample allocation not given. After the first vaccine or placebo injection, samples were drawn on day 63. Donor was an adult aged 18-55 years in Boston. Assay used: immunoSEQ multiplex PCR; TCRdb lists only in-frame clones, some missing. Of about 370,000 clones in the sample, about 88% are singletons; the top ten hold about 3.6%. CDR3 size: 14 residues. Germline assignment: CDR1 MNHEY and CDR2 SVGAGI. V lost 2 bases to trimming and J lost 4 bases; unmatched junction nucleotides: 4. The V call is TRBV6-5, the J call TRBJ2-7, with TRBD1 identical over 8 bases. This TCR was recovered from a person aged 18-60 years who received the Ad26.COV2.S COVID-19 vaccine or a placebo. The source material was peripheral blood, sampled in a trial of Ad26.COV2.S vaccine versus placebo. This chain's CDR3 is CASSYRQGLYEQYF. Here the CDR3 DNA reads TGTGCCAGCAGTTACAGACAGGGGCTATACGAGCAGTACTTC.